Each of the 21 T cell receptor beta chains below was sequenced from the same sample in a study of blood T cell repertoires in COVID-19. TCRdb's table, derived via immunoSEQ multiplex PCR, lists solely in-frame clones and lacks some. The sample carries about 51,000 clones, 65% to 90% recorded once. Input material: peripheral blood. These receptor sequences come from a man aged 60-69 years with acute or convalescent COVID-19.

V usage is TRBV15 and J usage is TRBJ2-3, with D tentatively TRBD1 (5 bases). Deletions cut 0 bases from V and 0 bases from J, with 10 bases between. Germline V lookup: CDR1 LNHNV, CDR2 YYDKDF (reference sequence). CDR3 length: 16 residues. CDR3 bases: TGTGCCACCAGCAGAGATCGACAGACTAGCACAGATACGCAGTATTTT. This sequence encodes CATSRDRQTSTDTQYF.

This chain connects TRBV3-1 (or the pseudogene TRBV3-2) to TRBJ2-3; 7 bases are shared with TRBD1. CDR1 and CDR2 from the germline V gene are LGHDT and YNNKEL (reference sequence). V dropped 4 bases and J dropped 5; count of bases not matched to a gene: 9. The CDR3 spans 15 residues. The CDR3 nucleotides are TGTGCCAGCAGCCGAGAGGGGACAGCAGGAGATACGCAGTATTTT. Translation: CASSREGTAGDTQYF.

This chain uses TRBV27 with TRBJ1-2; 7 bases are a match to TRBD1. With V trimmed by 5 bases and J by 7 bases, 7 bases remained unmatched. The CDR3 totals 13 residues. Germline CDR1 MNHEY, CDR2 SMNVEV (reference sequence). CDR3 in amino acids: CASSITGASGYTF. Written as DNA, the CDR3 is TGTGCCAGCAGTATTACAGGGGCGTCTGGCTACACCTTC.

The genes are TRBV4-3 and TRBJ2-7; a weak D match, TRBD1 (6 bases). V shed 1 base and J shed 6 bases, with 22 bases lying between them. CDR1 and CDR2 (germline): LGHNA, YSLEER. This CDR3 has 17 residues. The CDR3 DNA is TGCGCCAGCAGCCAAGCTCATGCCGGGACACGAAGGACCGAGCAGTACTTC. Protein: CASSQAHAGTRRTEQYF.

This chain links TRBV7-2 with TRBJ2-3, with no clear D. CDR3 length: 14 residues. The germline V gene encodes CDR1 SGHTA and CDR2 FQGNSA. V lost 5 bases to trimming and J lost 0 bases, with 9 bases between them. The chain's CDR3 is CASSLWASTDTQYF. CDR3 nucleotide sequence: TGTGCCAGCAGCCTTTGGGCCAGCACAGATACGCAGTATTTT.

CDR3 amino acids: CASSLGDSARDEQFF. The CDR3 DNA is TGCGCCAGCAGCTTGGGGGACAGTGCCCGGGATGAGCAGTTCTTC. The chain uses TRBV5-1 and TRBJ2-1, with 7 bases that match TRBD1. CDR3 size: 15 residues. The V gene end was trimmed by 0 bases and the J gene end by 8 bases; junction bases not matched to a gene: 8. CDR1 is SGHRS and CDR2 is YFSETQ in the germline V gene.

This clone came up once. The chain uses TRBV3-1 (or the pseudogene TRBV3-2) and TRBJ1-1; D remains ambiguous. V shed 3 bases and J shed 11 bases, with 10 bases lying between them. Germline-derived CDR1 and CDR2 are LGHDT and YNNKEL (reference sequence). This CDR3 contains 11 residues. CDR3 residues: CASSQAGWAFF. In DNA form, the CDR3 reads TGTGCCAGCAGCCAGGCGGGTTGGGCTTTCTTT.

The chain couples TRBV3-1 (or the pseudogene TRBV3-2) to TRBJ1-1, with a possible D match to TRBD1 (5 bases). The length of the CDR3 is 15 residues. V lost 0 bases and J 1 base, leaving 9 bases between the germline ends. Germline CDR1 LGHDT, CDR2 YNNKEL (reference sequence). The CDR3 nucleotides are TGTGCCAGCAGCCAAGATTTTAGGGGGAACACTGAAGCTTTCTTT. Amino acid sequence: CASSQDFRGNTEAFF.

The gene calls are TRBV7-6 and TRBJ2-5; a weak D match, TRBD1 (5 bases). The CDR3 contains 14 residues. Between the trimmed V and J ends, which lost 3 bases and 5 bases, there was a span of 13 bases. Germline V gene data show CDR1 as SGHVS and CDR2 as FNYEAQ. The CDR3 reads CASSLGRDGETQYF. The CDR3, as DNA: TGTGCCAGCAGCTTGGGGCGCGATGGGGAGACCCAGTACTTC.

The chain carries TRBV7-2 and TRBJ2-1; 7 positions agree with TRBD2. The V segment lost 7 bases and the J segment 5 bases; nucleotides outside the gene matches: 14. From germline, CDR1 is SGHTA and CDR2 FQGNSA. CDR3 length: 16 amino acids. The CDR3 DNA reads TGTGCCAGCACTCGAACCGGGACTAACCGTAACAATGAGCAGTTCTTC. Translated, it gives CASTRTGTNRNNEQFF.

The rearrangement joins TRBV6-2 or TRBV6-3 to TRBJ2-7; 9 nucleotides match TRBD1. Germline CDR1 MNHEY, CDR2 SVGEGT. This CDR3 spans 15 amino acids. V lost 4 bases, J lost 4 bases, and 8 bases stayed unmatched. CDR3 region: CASSSHGTGRYEQYF. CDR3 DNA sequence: TGTGCCAGCAGTTCTCATGGGACAGGGAGGTACGAGCAGTACTTC.

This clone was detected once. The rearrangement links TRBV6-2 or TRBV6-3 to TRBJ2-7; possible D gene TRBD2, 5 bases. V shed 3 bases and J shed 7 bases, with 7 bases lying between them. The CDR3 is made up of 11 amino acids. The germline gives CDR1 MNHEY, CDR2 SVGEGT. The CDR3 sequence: CASSYRREQYF. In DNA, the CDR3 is TGTGCCAGCAGTTATCGGAGGGAGCAGTACTTC.

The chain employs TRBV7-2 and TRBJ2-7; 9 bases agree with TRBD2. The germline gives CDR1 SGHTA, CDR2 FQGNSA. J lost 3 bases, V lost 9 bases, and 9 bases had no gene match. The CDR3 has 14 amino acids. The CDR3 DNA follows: TGTGCCAGTGGACCCATGCGGGGGGGCTACGAGCAGTACTTC. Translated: CASGPMRGGYEQYF.

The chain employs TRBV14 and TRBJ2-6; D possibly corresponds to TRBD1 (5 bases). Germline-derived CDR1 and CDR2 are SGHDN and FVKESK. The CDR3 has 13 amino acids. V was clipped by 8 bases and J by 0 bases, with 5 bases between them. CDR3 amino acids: CASGASGANVLTF. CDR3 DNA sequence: TGTGCCAGCGGGGCCTCTGGGGCCAACGTCCTGACTTTC.

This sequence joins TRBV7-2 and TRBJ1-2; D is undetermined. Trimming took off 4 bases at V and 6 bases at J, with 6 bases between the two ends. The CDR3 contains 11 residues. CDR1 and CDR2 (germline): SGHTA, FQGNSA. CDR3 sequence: CASSSLNGYTF. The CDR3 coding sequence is TGTGCCAGCAGCTCTCTAAATGGCTACACCTTC.

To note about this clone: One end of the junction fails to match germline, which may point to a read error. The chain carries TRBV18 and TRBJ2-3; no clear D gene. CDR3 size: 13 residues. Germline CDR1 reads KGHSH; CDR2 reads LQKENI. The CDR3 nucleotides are TGTGCCAGCTCGCCACCCCCCGCAGATACGCAGTATTTT. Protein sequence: CASSPPPADTQYF.

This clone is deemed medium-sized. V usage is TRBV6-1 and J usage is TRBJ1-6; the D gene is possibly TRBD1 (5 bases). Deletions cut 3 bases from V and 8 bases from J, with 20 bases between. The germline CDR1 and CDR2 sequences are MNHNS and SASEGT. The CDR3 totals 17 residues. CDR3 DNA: TGTGCCAGCAGTGACGGACAAGGGGTGTATTTGGATTCACCCCTCCACTTT. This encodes CASSDGQGVYLDSPLHF.

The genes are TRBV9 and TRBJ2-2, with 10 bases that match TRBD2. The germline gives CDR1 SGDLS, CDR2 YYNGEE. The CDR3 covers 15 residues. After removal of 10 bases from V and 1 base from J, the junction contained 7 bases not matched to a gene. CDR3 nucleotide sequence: TGTGCCCCTCCACTAGCGGGGTTGAACACCGGGGAGCTGTTTTTT. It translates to CAPPLAGLNTGELFF.

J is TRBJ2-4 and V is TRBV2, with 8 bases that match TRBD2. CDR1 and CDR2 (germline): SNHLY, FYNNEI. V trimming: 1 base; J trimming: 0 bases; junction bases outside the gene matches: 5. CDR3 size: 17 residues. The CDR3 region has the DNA TGTGCCAGCAGTGAAGGGCTAGCGGGCCGAGCCAAAAACATTCAGTACTTC. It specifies CASSEGLAGRAKNIQYF.

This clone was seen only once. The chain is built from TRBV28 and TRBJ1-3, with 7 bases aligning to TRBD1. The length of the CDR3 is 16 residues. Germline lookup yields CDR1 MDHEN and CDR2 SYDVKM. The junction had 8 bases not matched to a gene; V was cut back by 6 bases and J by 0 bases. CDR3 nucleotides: TGTGCCAGCAGATACTTGGGACAGTCCTCTGGAAACACCATATATTTT. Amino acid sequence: CASRYLGQSSGNTIYF.

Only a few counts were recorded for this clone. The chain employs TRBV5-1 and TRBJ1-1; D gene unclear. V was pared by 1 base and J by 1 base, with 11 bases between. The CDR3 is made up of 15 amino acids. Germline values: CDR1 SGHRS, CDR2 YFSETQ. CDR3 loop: CASSLSPTKNTEAFF. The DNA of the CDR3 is TGCGCCAGCAGCTTGAGCCCTACCAAGAACACTGAAGCTTTCTTT.